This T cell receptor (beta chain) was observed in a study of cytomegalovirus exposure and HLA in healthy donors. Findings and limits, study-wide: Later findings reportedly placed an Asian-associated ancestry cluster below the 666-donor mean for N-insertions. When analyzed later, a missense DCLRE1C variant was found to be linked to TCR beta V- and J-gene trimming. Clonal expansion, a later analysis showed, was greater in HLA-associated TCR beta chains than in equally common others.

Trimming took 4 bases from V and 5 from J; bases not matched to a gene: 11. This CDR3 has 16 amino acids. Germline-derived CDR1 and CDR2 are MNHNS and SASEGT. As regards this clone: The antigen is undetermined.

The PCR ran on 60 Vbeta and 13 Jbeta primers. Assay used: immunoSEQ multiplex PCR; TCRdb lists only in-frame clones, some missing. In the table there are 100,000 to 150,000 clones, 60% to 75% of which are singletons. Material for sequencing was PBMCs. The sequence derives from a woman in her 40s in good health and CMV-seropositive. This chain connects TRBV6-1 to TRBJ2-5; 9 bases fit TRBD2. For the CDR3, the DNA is TGTGCCAGCAGTGTAGGGCGGGGGGGAGGTCGGGAGACCCAGTACTTC. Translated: CASSVGRGGGRETQYF.